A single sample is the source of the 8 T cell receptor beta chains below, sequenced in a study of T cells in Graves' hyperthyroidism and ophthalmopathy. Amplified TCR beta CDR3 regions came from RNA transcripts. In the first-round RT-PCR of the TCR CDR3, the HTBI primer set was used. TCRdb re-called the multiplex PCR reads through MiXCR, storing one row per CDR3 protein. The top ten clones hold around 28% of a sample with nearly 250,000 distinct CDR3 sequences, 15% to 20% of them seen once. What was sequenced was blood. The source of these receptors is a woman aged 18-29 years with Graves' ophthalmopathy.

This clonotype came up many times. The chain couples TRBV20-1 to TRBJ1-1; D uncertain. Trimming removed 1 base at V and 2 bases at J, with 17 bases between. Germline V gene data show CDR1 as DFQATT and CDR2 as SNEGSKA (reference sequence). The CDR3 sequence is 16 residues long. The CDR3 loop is CSARGRIYIKNTEAFF. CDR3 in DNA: TGCAGTGCTAGAGGCCGAATTTATATAAAAAACACTGAAGCTTTCTTT.

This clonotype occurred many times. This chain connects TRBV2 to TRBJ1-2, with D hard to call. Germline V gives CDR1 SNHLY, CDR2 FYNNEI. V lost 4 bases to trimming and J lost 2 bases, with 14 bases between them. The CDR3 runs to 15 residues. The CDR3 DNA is TGTGCCAGCAGTGGGGCGGGAAGGGAGAACTATGGCTACACCTTC. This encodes CASSGAGRENYGYTF.

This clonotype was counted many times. This CDR3 reads CASSQITGNEQFF. In DNA, the CDR3 is TGTGCCAGCAGCCAAATCACGGGGAATGAGCAGTTCTTC. V and J are TRBV3-1 and TRBJ2-1; tentatively, D is TRBD2 (5 bases). From germline, CDR1 is LGHDT and CDR2 YNNKEL (reference sequence). The CDR3 contains 13 residues. V lost 2 bases to trimming and J lost 7 bases, with 9 bases between them.

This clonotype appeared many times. The CDR3 here is CASSLTSGWVYEQYF. The CDR3 DNA reads TGTGCCAGCAGTCTTACCTCGGGGTGGGTCTACGAGCAGTACTTC. The J gene is TRBJ2-7, the V gene TRBV28, with a possible D match to TRBD2 (5 bases). The ends were cut back, 5 bases at V and 3 bases at J, with 17 bases in the middle. CDR3 length: 15 amino acids. Germline V lookup: CDR1 MDHEN, CDR2 SYDVKM.

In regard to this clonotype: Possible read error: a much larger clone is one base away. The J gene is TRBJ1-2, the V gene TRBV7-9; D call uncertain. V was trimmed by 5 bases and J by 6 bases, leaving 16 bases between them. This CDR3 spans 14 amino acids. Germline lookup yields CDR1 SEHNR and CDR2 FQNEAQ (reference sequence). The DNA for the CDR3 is TGTGCCAGCAGCCCGGAGGGCCAGCTCCATGGCTACACCTTC. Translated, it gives CASSPEGQLHGYTF.

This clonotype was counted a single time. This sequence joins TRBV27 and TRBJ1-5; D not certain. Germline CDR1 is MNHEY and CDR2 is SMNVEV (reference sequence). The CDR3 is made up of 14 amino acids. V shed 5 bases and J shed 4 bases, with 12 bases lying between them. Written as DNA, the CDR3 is TGTGCCAGCAGTCCCCTTCCGAAAAATCAGCCCCAGCATTTT. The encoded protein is CASSPLPKNQPQHF.

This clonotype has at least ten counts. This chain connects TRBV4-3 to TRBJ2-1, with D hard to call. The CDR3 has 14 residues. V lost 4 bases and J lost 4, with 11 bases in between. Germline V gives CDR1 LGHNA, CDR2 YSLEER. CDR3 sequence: CASSPPAVYNEQFF. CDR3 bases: TGCGCCAGCAGCCCCCCGGCAGTGTACAATGAGCAGTTCTTC.

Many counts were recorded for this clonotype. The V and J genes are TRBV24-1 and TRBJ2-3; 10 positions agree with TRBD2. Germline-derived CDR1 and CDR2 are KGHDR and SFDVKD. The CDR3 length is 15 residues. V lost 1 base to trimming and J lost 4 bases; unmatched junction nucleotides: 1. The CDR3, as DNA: TGTGCCACCAGTGATTTAGCGGGAGGGGCAGATACGCAGTATTTT. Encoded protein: CATSDLAGGADTQYF.